This entry describes one T cell receptor beta chain. Its antigen is as yet unknown. The V gene's germline CDR1 is SGHAT and CDR2 FQDESV (reference sequence). The CDR3 is 17 amino acids. V lost 9 bases, J lost 0 bases, and 11 bases stayed unmatched. The data were obtained in a study of response to subunit inactivated influenza vaccine. Study-wide points: It was suggested by the authors that few new T cells are recruited by each seasonal influenza vaccination.

MiXCR was run by TCRdb on the RT-PCR reads, yielding one entry per CDR3 protein. Of about 150,000 distinct CDR3 sequences listed, roughly a tenth are singletons. V usage is TRBV11-1 and J usage is TRBJ2-1; 10 nucleotides line up with TRBD2. Sequences were derived from CD8+ T cells sorted from PBMCs, sampled less than 30 months after vaccination. The TCR was taken from a man aged 50 to 69 who received an inactivated influenza vaccine. The CDR3 coding sequence is TGTGCCAGTGGGGCAAGCGGGAGGGCGGCCTCCTACAATGAGCAGTTCTTC. Translated: CASGASGRAASYNEQFF.